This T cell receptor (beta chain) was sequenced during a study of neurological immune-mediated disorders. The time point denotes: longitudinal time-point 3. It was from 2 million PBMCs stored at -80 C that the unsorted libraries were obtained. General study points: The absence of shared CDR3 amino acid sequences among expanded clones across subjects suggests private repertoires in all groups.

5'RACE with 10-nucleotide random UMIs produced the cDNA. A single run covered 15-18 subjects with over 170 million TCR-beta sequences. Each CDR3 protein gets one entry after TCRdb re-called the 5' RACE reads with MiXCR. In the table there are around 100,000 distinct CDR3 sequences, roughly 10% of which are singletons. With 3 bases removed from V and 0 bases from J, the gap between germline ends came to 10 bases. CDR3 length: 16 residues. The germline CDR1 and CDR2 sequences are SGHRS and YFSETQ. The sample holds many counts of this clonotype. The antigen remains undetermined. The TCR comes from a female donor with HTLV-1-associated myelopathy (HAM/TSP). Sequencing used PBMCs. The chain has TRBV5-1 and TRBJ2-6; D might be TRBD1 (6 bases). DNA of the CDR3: TGCGCCAGCAGCTCCAACAGGGACTCTGGGGCCAACGTCCTGACTTTC. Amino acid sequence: CASSSNRDSGANVLTF.